Sequencing of this TCR beta chain was carried out in a study of control samples from healthy donors and cancer patients. TCRdb's copy holds only in-frame clones and misses some; the assay was immunoSEQ multiplex PCR. The repertoire holds over 100,000 clones, with 88% as singletons. The CDR3 is made up of 14 amino acids. Trimming at V came to 6 bases and at J to 1 base, leaving 4 bases not matched to a gene. Germline CDR1 is MNHEY and CDR2 is SVGAGI. The chain joins TRBV6-5 to TRBJ1-1; the match to TRBD1 covers 8 bases. Sequencing was done on a sample of blood. The sequence was collected from a man aged 35-49 years in good health. As DNA, the CDR3 is TGTGCCAGCAGAGACAGGGGCGAGAACACTGAAGCTTTCTTT. This gives the protein CASRDRGENTEAFF.